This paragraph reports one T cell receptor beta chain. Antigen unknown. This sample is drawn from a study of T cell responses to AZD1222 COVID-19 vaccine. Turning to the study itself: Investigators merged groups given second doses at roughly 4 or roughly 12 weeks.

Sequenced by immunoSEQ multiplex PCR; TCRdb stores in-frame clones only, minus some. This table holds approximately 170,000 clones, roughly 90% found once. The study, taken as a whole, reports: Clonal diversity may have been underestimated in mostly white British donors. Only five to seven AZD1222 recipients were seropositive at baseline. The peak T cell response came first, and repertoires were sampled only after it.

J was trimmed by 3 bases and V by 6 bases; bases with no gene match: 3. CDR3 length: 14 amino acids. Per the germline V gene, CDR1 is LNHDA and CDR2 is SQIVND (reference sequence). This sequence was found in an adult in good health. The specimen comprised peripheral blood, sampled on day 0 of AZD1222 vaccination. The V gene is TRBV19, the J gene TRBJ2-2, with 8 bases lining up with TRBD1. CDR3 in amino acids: CASSQGAYTGELFF. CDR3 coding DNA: TGTGCCAGTAGCCAGGGGGCTTACACCGGGGAGCTGTTTTTT.